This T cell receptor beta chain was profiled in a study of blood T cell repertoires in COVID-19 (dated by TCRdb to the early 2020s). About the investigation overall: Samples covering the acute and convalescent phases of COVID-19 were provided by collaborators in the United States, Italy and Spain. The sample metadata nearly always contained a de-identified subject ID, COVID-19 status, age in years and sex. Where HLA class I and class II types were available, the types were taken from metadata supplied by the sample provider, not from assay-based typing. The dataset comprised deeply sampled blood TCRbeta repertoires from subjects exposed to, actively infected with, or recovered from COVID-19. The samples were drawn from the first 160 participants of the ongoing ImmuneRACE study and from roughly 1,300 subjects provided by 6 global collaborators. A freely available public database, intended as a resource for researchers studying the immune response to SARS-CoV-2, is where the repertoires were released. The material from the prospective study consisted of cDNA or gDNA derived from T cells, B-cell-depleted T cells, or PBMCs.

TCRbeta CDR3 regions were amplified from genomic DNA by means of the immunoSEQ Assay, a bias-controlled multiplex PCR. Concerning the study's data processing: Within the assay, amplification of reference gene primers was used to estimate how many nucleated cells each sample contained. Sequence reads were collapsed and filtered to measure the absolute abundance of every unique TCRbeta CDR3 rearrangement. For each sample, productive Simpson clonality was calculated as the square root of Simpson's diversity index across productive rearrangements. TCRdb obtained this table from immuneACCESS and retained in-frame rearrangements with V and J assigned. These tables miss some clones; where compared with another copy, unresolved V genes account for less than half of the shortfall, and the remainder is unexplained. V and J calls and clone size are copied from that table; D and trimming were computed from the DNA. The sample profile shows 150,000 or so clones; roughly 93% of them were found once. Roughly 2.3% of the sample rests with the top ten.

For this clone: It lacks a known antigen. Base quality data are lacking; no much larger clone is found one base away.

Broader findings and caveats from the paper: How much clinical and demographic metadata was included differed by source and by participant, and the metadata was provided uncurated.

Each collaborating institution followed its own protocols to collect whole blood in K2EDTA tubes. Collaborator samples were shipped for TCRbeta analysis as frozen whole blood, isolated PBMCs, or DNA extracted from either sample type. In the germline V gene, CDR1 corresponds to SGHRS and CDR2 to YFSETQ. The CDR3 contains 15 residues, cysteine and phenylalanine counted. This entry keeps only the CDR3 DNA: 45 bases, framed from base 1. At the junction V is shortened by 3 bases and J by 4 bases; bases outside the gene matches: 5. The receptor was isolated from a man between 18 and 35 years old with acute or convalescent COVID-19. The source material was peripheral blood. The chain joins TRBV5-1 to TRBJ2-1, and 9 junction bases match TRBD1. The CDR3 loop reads CASSSDRGLYNEQFF. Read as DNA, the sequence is TGCGCCAGCAGCTCGGACAGGGGACTTTACAATGAGCAGTTCTTC.